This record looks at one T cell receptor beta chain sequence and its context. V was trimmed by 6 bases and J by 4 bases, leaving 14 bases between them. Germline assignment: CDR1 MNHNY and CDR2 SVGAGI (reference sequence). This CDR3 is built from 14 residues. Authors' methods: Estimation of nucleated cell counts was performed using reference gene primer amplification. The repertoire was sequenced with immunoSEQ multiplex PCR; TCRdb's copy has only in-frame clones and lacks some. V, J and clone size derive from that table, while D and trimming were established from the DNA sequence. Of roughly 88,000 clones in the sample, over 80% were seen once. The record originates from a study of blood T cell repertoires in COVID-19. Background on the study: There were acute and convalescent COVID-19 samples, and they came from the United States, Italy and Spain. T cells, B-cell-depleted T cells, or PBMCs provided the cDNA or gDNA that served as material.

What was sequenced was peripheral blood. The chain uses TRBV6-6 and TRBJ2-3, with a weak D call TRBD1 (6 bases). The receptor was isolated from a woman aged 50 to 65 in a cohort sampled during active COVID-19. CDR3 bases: TGTGCCAGCAGGCTGGGGACATACGCAGATACGCAGTATTTT. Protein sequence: CASRLGTYADTQYF.